The source of this T cell receptor beta chain is a study of shared clonotypes between healthy human individuals. The study, taken as a whole, reports: Blood alone was sampled, and tissue repertoires likely differ. Among donors, sharing of clonotypes was expected to be affected by sequencing depth. Sorted-subset sequencing was shown by rarefaction to be incomplete despite large depth. Shared clonotypes across all four donors exceeded non-shared ones in generation probability.

Comment on this clone: Its antigen is as yet unknown.

Repertoires were generated with immunoSEQ multiplex PCR, while TCRdb's copy carries only in-frame clones and drops some. The sample lists over 2 million clones, around 90% occurring once. This clonotype was obtained from a man aged 18 to 30 in good health. Some clones in this sample may be carry-over from other donors' samples. Specimen: naive CD4+ T cells from PBMCs. Subset of the sample: CD45RA+ positively selected.

The CDR3 region is CASSAYGDQPQHF. The CDR3 region has the DNA TGTGCCAGCAGCGCGTATGGGGACCAGCCCCAGCATTTT. This sequence joins TRBV9 and TRBJ1-5; perhaps TRBD1 as D (5 bases). V lost 3 bases and J lost 7, with 11 bases in between. Germline V gene data show CDR1 as SGDLS and CDR2 as YYNGEE. This CDR3 has 13 amino acids.